This is a list of T cell receptor beta chains from one sample in a study of PD-1 blockade in mismatch repair-deficient tumors. Generated by immunoSEQ multiplex PCR, the TCRdb table keeps only in-frame clones and is missing some. The profile shows tens of thousands of clones, around 80% of them singletons. The material sequenced was peripheral blood, taken 44 weeks after starting pembrolizumab. Source of these receptors: an adult with mismatch repair-deficient cancer. Both conserved end residues are part of each CDR3. D genes are given only for firm matches. Expanded clones are given a class, and other clones once, few, many or no size at all.

CDR3 protein: CASSVDGGPSTDTQYF
CDR3 DNA: TGTGCCAGCAGCGTCGATGGGGGGCCCAGCACAGATACGCAGTATTTT
V gene: TRBV9
clone size: NA
J gene: TRBJ2-3
D gene: NA

CDR3 protein: CASRRTEVNEKLFF
CDR3 DNA: TGCGCCAGCAGGCGGACAGAAGTTAATGAAAAACTGTTTTTT
V gene: TRBV10-2
clone size: NA
J gene: TRBJ1-4
D gene: NA

CDR3 protein: CAISEAPSGSSGEQFF
CDR3 DNA: TGTGCCATCAGTGAAGCCCCTAGCGGGAGTTCTGGTGAGCAGTTCTTC
V gene: TRBV10-3
clone size: NA
J gene: TRBJ2-1
D gene: TRBD2

CDR3 protein: CASSSGRGAGQPQHF
CDR3 DNA: TGTGCCAGTAGTTCCGGCAGAGGGGCAGGTCAGCCCCAGCATTTT
V gene: TRBV19
clone size: NA
J gene: TRBJ1-5
D gene: NA

CDR3 protein: CASSDGSYYGYTF
CDR3 DNA: TGTGCCAGTAGCGACGGATCCTACTATGGCTACACCTTC
V gene: TRBV19
clone size: NA
J gene: TRBJ1-2
D gene: NA

CDR3 protein: CASSYPGLGRNYGYTF
CDR3 DNA: TGTGCCAGCAGCTATCCGGGGCTCGGGAGGAACTATGGCTACACCTTC
V gene: TRBV7-9
clone size: NA
J gene: TRBJ1-2
D gene: NA

CDR3 protein: CAISDPRLAPYEQYF
CDR3 DNA: TGTGCCATCAGTGATCCTAGACTAGCGCCCTACGAGCAGTACTTC
V gene: TRBV10-3
clone size: once
J gene: TRBJ2-7
D gene: TRBD2

CDR3 protein: CASSLAGSPTEAFF
CDR3 DNA: TGTGCCAGCAGCTTGGCAGGGAGTCCCACTGAAGCTTTCTTT
V gene: TRBV5-4
clone size: NA
J gene: TRBJ1-1
D gene: NA

CDR3 protein: CASKPGQMNTEAFF
CDR3 DNA: TGTGCCAGTAAACCGGGACAGATGAACACTGAAGCTTTCTTT
V gene: TRBV27
clone size: NA
J gene: TRBJ1-1
D gene: TRBD1

CDR3 protein: CASSRIPTGVDEQYF
CDR3 DNA: TGTGCCAGCAGCCGAATACCTACAGGGGTCGACGAGCAGTACTTC
V gene: TRBV11-3
clone size: NA
J gene: TRBJ2-7
D gene: TRBD1

CDR3 protein: CASSLAGGIYEQYF
CDR3 DNA: TGTGCCAGCAGTTTGGCAGGGGGCATATACGAGCAGTACTTC
V gene: TRBV27
clone size: NA
J gene: TRBJ2-7
D gene: TRBD1

CDR3 protein: CASSLSVNYGYTF
CDR3 DNA: TGTGCCAGCAGTTTATCAGTTAACTATGGCTACACCTTC
V gene: TRBV28
clone size: NA
J gene: TRBJ1-2
D gene: NA

CDR3 protein: CASSISGANTGELFF
CDR3 DNA: TGTGCCAGTAGTATTTCAGGTGCGAACACCGGGGAGCTGTTTTTT
V gene: TRBV19
clone size: NA
J gene: TRBJ2-2
D gene: NA

CDR3 protein: CASGLVLAKRIYEQYF
CDR3 DNA: TGTGCTAGTGGTTTGGTACTAGCGAAAAGGATCTACGAGCAGTACTTC
V gene: TRBV12-5
clone size: NA
J gene: TRBJ2-7
D gene: TRBD2

CDR3 protein: CASSIDRQETQYF
CDR3 DNA: TGTGCCAGTAGTATAGACAGACAAGAGACCCAGTACTTC
V gene: TRBV19
clone size: NA
J gene: TRBJ2-5
D gene: NA

CDR3 protein: CASSEFLAGATDTQYF
CDR3 DNA: TGTGCCAGCAGTGAATTTCTAGCGGGAGCAACAGATACGCAGTATTTT
V gene: TRBV2
clone size: once
J gene: TRBJ2-3
D gene: TRBD2

CDR3 protein: CASSFGTGNQPQHF
CDR3 DNA: TGTGCCAGCAGCTTCGGGACAGGCAATCAGCCCCAGCATTTT
V gene: TRBV7-8
clone size: NA
J gene: TRBJ1-5
D gene: TRBD1

CDR3 protein: CSVERGEGEKLFF
CDR3 DNA: TGCAGCGTTGAACGCGGTGAGGGCGAAAAACTGTTTTTT
V gene: TRBV29-1
clone size: NA
J gene: TRBJ1-4
D gene: NA

CDR3 protein: CASSLAGDSLLYEQYF
CDR3 DNA: TGTGCCAGCAGCTTAGCAGGAGACAGCCTTCTCTACGAGCAGTACTTC
V gene: TRBV7-2
clone size: NA
J gene: TRBJ2-7
D gene: NA

CDR3 protein: CAWISPGFRYNEQFF
CDR3 DNA: TGTGCCTGGATCTCCCCGGGTTTTCGGTACAATGAGCAGTTCTTC
V gene: TRBV30
clone size: NA
J gene: TRBJ2-1
D gene: NA

CDR3 protein: CASRARTTNTGELFF
CDR3 DNA: TGTGCCAGCCGTGCCCGGACCACGAACACCGGGGAGCTGTTTTTT
V gene: TRBV2
clone size: NA
J gene: TRBJ2-2
D gene: NA

CDR3 protein: CASSLDGGGPDTQYF
CDR3 DNA: TGTGCCAGCAGCTTAGATGGTGGAGGGCCAGATACGCAGTATTTT
V gene: TRBV7-9
clone size: NA
J gene: TRBJ2-3
D gene: NA

CDR3 protein: CSVETDQPMEAFF
CDR3 DNA: TGCAGCGTTGAAACCGACCAACCCATGGAAGCTTTCTTT
V gene: TRBV29-1
clone size: NA
J gene: TRBJ1-1
D gene: NA

CDR3 protein: CASSRRDEQYF
CDR3 DNA: TGTGCCAGCTCCCGCCGGGACGAGCAGTACTTC
V gene: TRBV18
clone size: NA
J gene: TRBJ2-7
D gene: NA

CDR3 protein: CSAAIQRGYTF
CDR3 DNA: TGCAGTGCCGCGATACAGCGTGGCTACACCTTC
V gene: TRBV20-1
clone size: NA
J gene: TRBJ1-2
D gene: NA

CDR3 protein: CASSLRGYPTDTQYF
CDR3 DNA: TGTGCCAGCAGTTTAAGGGGCTACCCAACAGATACGCAGTATTTT
V gene: TRBV27
clone size: NA
J gene: TRBJ2-3
D gene: NA

CDR3 protein: CAWSVNYEQYF
CDR3 DNA: TGTGCCTGGAGTGTCAACTACGAGCAGTACTTC
V gene: TRBV30
clone size: NA
J gene: TRBJ2-7
D gene: NA

CDR3 protein: CASSRDRGIETQYF
CDR3 DNA: TGTGCCAGTTCTCGGGACAGGGGGATCGAGACCCAGTACTTC
V gene: TRBV19
clone size: NA
J gene: TRBJ2-5
D gene: TRBD1

CDR3 protein: CASSLAGATNEKLFF
CDR3 DNA: TGCGCCAGCAGCTTGGCGGGTGCAACTAATGAAAAACTGTTTTTT
V gene: TRBV5-1
clone size: few
J gene: TRBJ1-4
D gene: NA

CDR3 protein: CASSLAVLNYEQYF
CDR3 DNA: TGCGCCAGCAGCTTGGCCGTTCTGAACTACGAGCAGTACTTC
V gene: TRBV5-1
clone size: NA
J gene: TRBJ2-7
D gene: NA

CDR3 protein: CASSGSGEVTGELFF
CDR3 DNA: TGCGCCAGCAGCGGCTCGGGAGAGGTCACCGGGGAGCTGTTTTTT
V gene: TRBV5-1
clone size: NA
J gene: TRBJ2-2
D gene: NA

CDR3 protein: CASSLDFRTGGNTGELFF
CDR3 DNA: TGTGCTAGCAGCTTGGATTTTAGGACAGGGGGTAACACCGGGGAGCTGTTTTTT
V gene: TRBV7-7
clone size: NA
J gene: TRBJ2-2
D gene: TRBD1

CDR3 protein: CASSTRLAGSLMSYNEQFF
CDR3 DNA: TGTGCCAGCAGCACCCGACTAGCGGGTAGCTTAATGTCCTACAATGAGCAGTTCTTC
V gene: TRBV7-8
clone size: once
J gene: TRBJ2-1
D gene: TRBD2

CDR3 protein: CASSQTSGRMTDTQYF
CDR3 DNA: TGTGCCAGCAGCCAGACTAGCGGGAGAATGACAGATACGCAGTATTTT
V gene: TRBV9
clone size: NA
J gene: TRBJ2-3
D gene: TRBD2

CDR3 protein: CAWSGGTSEPYEQYF
CDR3 DNA: TGTGCCTGGAGTGGTGGGACTAGCGAGCCCTACGAGCAGTACTTC
V gene: TRBV30
clone size: NA
J gene: TRBJ2-7
D gene: TRBD2

CDR3 protein: CASRRGRSTDTQYF
CDR3 DNA: TGTGCCAGCCGCAGGGGTAGATCCACAGATACGCAGTATTTT
V gene: TRBV7-3
clone size: NA
J gene: TRBJ2-3
D gene: NA

CDR3 protein: CASSLQGRMNTEAFF
CDR3 DNA: TGTGCCAGCAGTTTACAGGGGAGAATGAACACTGAAGCTTTCTTT
V gene: TRBV6-5
clone size: NA
J gene: TRBJ1-1
D gene: TRBD1

CDR3 protein: CASSLAGAGYEQYF
CDR3 DNA: TGTGCCAGCAGTCTAGCGGGAGCAGGCTACGAGCAGTACTTC
V gene: TRBV27
clone size: NA
J gene: TRBJ2-7
D gene: TRBD2

CDR3 protein: CASSEKPGGVIYNEQFF
CDR3 DNA: TGTGCCAGCAGCGAAAAACCGGGGGGCGTTATCTACAATGAGCAGTTCTTC
V gene: TRBV7-3
clone size: NA
J gene: TRBJ2-1
D gene: NA

CDR3 protein: CSVVVGGQGQPQHF
CDR3 DNA: TGCAGCGTTGTTGTGGGGGGCCAGGGGCAGCCCCAGCATTTT
V gene: TRBV29-1
clone size: NA
J gene: TRBJ1-5
D gene: NA

CDR3 protein: CASSPLWDGGTGELFF
CDR3 DNA: TGTGCCAGCTCACCCTTATGGGACGGAGGGACCGGGGAGCTGTTTTTT
V gene: TRBV18
clone size: NA
J gene: TRBJ2-2
D gene: NA

CDR3 protein: CASSQEWRETQYF
CDR3 DNA: TGTGCCAGCAGCCAAGAATGGAGGGAGACCCAGTACTTC
V gene: TRBV4-2
clone size: NA
J gene: TRBJ2-5
D gene: NA

CDR3 protein: CASGGGLAVDTQYF
CDR3 DNA: TGTGCCAGTGGTGGTGGACTAGCGGTAGATACGCAGTATTTT
V gene: TRBV19
clone size: few
J gene: TRBJ2-3
D gene: TRBD2

CDR3 protein: CATWDSISYEQYF
CDR3 DNA: TGTGCCACCTGGGACTCAATCTCCTACGAGCAGTACTTC
V gene: TRBV19
clone size: few
J gene: TRBJ2-7
D gene: NA